This T cell receptor beta chain originates from a study of blood T cells in healthy people across ages. Study-wide points: Strongly correlated with naive T cell percentage was TCR beta diversity. Donors of long life had a larger count of naive CD4+ cells and greater diversity than aged donors.

The CDR3 length is 13 residues. Germline CDR1 is DFQATT and CDR2 is SNEGSKA (reference sequence). Together with a sample-barcoded 5' primer, a J-beta primer mix was included in a second PCR lasting roughly 6 to 12 cycles. Each CDR3 protein gets one entry after TCRdb re-called the 5' RACE reads with MiXCR. The sample includes 1,100,000 or so distinct CDR3 sequences, 45% of them seen just once. At least 5.5 micrograms of total RNA were extracted per sample. This clonotype was counted a few times. Its cognate antigen is unknown. This TCR came from a woman aged 60-75 years in good health. The chain is built from TRBV20-1 and TRBJ1-5; no clear D gene. Sequencing was done on a sample of blood. The CDR3 region has the DNA TGCAGCGTTAGGGTATCCGAGAATCAGCCCCAGCATTTT. It codes for CSVRVSENQPQHF.